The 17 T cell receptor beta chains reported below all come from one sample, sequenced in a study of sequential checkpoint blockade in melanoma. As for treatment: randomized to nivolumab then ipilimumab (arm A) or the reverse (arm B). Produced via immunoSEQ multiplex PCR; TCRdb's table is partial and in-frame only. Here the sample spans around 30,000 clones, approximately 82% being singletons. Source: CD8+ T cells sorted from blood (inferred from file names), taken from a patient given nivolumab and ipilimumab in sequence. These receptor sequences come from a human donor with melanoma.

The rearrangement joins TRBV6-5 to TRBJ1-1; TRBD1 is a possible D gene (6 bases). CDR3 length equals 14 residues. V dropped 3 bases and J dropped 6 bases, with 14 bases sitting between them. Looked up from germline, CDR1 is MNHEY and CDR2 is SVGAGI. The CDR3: CASSYSGAGAEAFF. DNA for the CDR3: TGTGCCAGCAGTTATTCAGGGGCGGGAGCTGAAGCTTTCTTT.

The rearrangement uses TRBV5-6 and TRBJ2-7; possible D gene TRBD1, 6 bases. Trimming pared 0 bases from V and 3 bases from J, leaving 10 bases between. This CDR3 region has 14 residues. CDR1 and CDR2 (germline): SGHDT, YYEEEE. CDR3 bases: TGTGCCAGCAGCTTGGCCTGGGGGCGCTACGAGCAGTACTTC. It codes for CASSLAWGRYEQYF.

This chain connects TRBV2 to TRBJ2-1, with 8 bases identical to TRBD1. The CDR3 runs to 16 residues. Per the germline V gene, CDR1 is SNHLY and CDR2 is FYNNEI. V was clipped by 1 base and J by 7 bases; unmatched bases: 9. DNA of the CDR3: TGTGCCAGCAGTGAAGGGGCGGACAGGGTGGGAAATGAGCAGTTCTTC. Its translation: CASSEGADRVGNEQFF.

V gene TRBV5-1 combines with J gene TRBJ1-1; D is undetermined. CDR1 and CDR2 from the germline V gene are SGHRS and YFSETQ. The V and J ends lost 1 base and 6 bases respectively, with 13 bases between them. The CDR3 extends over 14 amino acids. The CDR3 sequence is CASSLRVSKAEAFF. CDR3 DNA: TGCGCCAGCAGCTTGCGAGTGTCCAAAGCTGAAGCTTTCTTT.

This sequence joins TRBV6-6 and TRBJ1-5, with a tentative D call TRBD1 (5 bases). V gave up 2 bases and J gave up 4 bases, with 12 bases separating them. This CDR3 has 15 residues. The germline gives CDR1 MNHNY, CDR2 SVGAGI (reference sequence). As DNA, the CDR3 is TGTGCCAGCAGTTACCGGACAAGCAGAAATCAGCCCCAGCATTTT. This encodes CASSYRTSRNQPQHF.

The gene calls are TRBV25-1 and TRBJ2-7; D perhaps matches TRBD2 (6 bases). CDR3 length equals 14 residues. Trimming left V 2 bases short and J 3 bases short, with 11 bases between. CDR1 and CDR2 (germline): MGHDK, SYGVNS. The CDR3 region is CASSELGGYYEQYF. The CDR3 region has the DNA TGTGCCAGCAGTGAACTGGGGGGATACTACGAGCAGTACTTC.

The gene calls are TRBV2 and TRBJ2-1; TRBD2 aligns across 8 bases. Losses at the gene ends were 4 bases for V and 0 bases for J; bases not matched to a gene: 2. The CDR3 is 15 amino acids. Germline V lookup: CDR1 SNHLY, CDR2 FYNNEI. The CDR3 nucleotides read TGTGCCAGCAGTGGACTAGCGCACTCCTACAATGAGCAGTTCTTC. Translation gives CASSGLAHSYNEQFF.

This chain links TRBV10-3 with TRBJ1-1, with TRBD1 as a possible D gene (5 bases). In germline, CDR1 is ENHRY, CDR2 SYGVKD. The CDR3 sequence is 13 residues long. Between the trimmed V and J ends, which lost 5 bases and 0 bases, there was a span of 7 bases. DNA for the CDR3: TGTGCCATCAGTATGACAGTGAACACTGAAGCTTTCTTT. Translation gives CAISMTVNTEAFF.

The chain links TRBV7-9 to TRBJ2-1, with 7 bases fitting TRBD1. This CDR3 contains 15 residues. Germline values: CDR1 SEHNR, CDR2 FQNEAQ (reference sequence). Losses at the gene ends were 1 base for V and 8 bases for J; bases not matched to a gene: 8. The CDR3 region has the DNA TGTGCCAGCAGCTTAGAATCCGACAGGGCCCATGAGCAGTTCTTC. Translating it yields CASSLESDRAHEQFF.

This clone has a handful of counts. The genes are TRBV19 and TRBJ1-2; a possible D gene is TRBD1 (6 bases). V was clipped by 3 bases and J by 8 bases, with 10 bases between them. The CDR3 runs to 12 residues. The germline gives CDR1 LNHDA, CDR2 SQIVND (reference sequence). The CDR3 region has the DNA TGTGCCAGTAGTATTCAGGGGTTCGGCTACACCTTC. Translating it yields CASSIQGFGYTF.

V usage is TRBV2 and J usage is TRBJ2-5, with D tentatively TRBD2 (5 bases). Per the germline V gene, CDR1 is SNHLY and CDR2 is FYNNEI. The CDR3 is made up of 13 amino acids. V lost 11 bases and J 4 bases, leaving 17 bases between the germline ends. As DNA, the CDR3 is TGTGCCGGCACCGCGGGTTGGGGAGAGACCCAGTACTTC. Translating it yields CAGTAGWGETQYF. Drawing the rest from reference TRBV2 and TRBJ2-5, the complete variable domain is EPEVTQTPSHQVTQMGQEVILRCVPISNHLYFYWYRQILGQKVEFLVSFYNNEISEKSEIFDDQFSVERPDGSNFTLKIRSTKLEDSAMYFCAGTAGWGETQYFGPGTRLLVL.

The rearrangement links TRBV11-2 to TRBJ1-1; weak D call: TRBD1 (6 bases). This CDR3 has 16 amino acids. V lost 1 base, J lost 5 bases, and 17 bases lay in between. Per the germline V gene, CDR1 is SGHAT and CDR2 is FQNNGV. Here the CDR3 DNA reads TGTGCCAGCAGCTTAGCGCGTGGGGGGGCGCGGACTGAAGCTTTCTTT. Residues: CASSLARGGARTEAFF.

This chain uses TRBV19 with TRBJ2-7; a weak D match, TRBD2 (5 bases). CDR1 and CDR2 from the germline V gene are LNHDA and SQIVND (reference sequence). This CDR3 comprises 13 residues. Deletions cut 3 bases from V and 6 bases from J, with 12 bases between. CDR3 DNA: TGTGCCAGTAGTATTAATCCCCGGGGCGAGCAGTACTTC. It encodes CASSINPRGEQYF.

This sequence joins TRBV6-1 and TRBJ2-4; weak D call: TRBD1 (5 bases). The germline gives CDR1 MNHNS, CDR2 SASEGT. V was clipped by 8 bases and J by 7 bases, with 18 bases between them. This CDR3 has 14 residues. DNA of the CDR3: TGTGCCAGCGATGCCAGGGTGCTAGGGAACATTCAGTACTTC. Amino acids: CASDARVLGNIQYF.

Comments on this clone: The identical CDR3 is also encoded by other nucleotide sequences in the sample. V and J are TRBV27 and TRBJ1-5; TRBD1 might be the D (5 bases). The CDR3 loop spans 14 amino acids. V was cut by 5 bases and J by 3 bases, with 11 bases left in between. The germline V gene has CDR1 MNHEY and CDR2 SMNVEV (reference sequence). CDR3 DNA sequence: TGTGCCAGCAGTCTACGGGACTCCAATCAGCCCCAGCATTTT. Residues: CASSLRDSNQPQHF.

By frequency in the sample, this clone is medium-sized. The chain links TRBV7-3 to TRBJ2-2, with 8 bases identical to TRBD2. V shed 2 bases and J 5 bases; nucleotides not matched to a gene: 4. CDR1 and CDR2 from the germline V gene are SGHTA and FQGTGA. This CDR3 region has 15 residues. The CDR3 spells CASSLLAGGTGELFF. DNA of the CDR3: TGTGCCAGCAGCTTACTAGCGGGTGGGACCGGGGAGCTGTTTTTT.

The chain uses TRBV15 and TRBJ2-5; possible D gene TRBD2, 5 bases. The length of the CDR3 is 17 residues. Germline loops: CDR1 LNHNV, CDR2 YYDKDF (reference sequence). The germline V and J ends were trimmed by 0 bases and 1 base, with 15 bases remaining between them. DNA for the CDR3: TGTGCCACCAGCAGAGATCTCCTGGAGGACTTCCAAGAGACCCAGTACTTC. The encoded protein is CATSRDLLEDFQETQYF.